One and the same sample provided the 11 T cell receptor beta chains below, sequenced in a study of tumor-infiltrating lymphocytes in glioblastoma multiforme. TCR beta libraries were built from RNA through three nested multiplex PCR rounds using modified ARM-PCR. TCRdb processed the multiplex PCR reads anew with MiXCR; each CDR3 protein has one entry. This table holds more than 10,000 distinct CDR3 sequences, 64% found once. Specimen: brain tumor tissue. All receptors come from a male donor with glioblastoma.

Of note for this clonotype: One base away lies a much larger clone, so this may be a sequencing read error. The chain carries TRBV28 and TRBJ2-1; maybe TRBD2 (7 bases). Trimming took 6 bases from V and 2 from J, leaving 20 bases between them. The CDR3 is 17 residues long. The germline CDR1 and CDR2 sequences are MDHEN and SYDVKM. DNA for the CDR3: TGTGCCAGCAGCATGGACCCTCGGGGGGCCGCCTACAATGAGCAGTTCTTC. Translating gives CASSMDPRGAAYNEQFF.

V and J are TRBV30 and TRBJ2-3; tentative D call: TRBD2 (6 bases). The germline gives CDR1 GTSNPN, CDR2 SVGIG (reference sequence). CDR3 length equals 13 residues. Trimming took off 8 bases at V and 1 base at J, with 13 bases between the two ends. The CDR3 DNA reads as TGTGCCCGGAATTGGGGGGGCACAGATACGCAGTATTTT. The encoded protein is CARNWGGTDTQYF.

To note about this clonotype: Given a much more abundant clone one base away, this may be a read error. The chain carries TRBV6-6 and TRBJ2-7, with 9 bases aligning to TRBD1. From germline, CDR1 is MNHNY and CDR2 SVGAGI (reference sequence). The CDR3 sequence is 15 residues long. Unmatched junction bases numbered 7, after V lost 2 bases and J lost 5 bases. Written as DNA, the CDR3 is TGTGCCAGCAGTTACCCAGATGGGACAGGGAACGAGCAGTACTTC. Its protein product is CASSYPDGTGNEQYF.

A remark on this clonotype: Since a much larger clone is just one base distant, this may be a read error. The CDR3 end shows no conserved phenylalanine or tryptophan, and so a read error is likely. The chain has TRBV5-1 and TRBJ1-6; TRBD1 matches at 8 bases. Germline V gene sequence: CDR1 SGHRS, CDR2 YFSETQ. This CDR3 contains 15 residues. V shed 0 bases and J 10 bases; nucleotides not matched to a gene: 6. CDR3 in DNA: TGCGCCAGCAGCTTGGAAGACAGGGGCGAGTCACCCCTCCACTAT. Protein product: CASSLEDRGESPLHY.

On this clonotype: This CDR3 is missing its conserved last phenylalanine or tryptophan, likely due to a read error. It is unclear where the CDR3 begins or ends on the DNA, so no DNA is shown, and the CDR3 is as TCRdb lists it. The V gene is TRBV5-1, the J gene TRBJ2-1; the table's D gene call, TRBD2, was not cross checked with the DNA. The CDR3 comprises 15 residues, both ends counted. Looked up from germline, CDR1 is SGHRS and CDR2 is YFSETQ. CDR3 loop: CASSFSPAGYNEQFL.

As concerns this clonotype: Its ends do not fully match the called genes, so a read error is possible. The chain uses TRBV6-1 and TRBJ1-2; TRBD1 matches 8 bases. The CDR3 loop spans 15 amino acids. From germline, CDR1 is MNHNS and CDR2 SASEGT. CDR3 region: CASSEAAGGSYGHTF. CDR3 in DNA: TGTGCCAGCAGTGAAGCCGCAGGGGGCAGTTATGGCCACACCTTC.

Turning to this clonotype: Germline is not matched at one junction end, which may reflect a read error. The chain carries TRBV5-6 and TRBJ2-2; D is possibly TRBD1 or TRBD2 (5 bases each). CDR3 length equals 17 residues. Germline V CDR1 and CDR2: SGHDT, YYEEEE. CDR3 residues: CASSFLTDLIIPGELFF. CDR3 sequence (DNA): TGTGCCAGCAGCTTTTTGACAGATCTAATTATCCCCGGGGAACTGTTTTTT.

This clonotype was recorded only once. Germline is not matched at one junction end, which may reflect a read error. This rearrangement joins TRBV20-1 to TRBJ1-2, with no clear D. Germline V gene lookup returns CDR1 DFQATT and CDR2 SNEGSKA (reference sequence). The CDR3 is 15 amino acids. For the CDR3, the DNA is TGCAATGCTAGAGGGCTGGCAGCGGACCCCTATGGCTACATCTTC. This translates into CNARGLAADPYGYIF.

About this clonotype itself: Since a much larger clone is just one base distant, this may be a read error. Because the CDR3's place on the DNA is in doubt, the DNA is left out and the CDR3 is given as listed by TCRdb. The J gene is TRBJ2-7, the V gene TRBV21-1; the tabulated D call, TRBD2, remains unverified against the DNA. TRBV21-1 is reported as a pseudogene. From its first to its last residue, the CDR3 has 14 amino acids. CDR3 sequence: CASVATGNPYEQYF.

A note on this clonotype: The missing conserved phenylalanine or tryptophan at the end of this CDR3 makes a read error likely. This chain links TRBV12-3 or TRBV12-4 with TRBJ2-5; tentatively, D is TRBD2 (5 bases). V lost 5 bases, J lost 2 bases, and 9 bases lay in between. The CDR3 has 13 amino acids. The CDR3 bases are TGTGCCAGCAGTAATGAGGGACAAGAGACCCAGTACCTT. This translates into CASSNEGQETQYL.

The rearrangement joins TRBV6-1 to TRBJ2-3, with D possibly TRBD1 on 6 matching bases. V gave up 10 bases and J gave up 3 bases, with 11 bases separating them. CDR1 MNHNS and CDR2 SASEGT come from the germline V gene. CDR3 size: 12 residues. The CDR3 loop reads CAIRGSTDTQYF. The CDR3 DNA follows: TGTGCCATCAGGGGCAGTACAGATACGCAGTATTTT.